The 5 T cell receptor beta chains listed next were all sequenced from one sample in a study of blood T cell repertoires in COVID-19. Clones were read by immunoSEQ multiplex PCR, and TCRdb kept only the in-frame ones, dropping some. The repertoire holds just under 350,000 clones, with 80% to 90% as singletons. The specimen was peripheral blood. These TCRs come from a man between 25 and 39 years old with active or convalescent COVID-19.

J is TRBJ1-1 and V is TRBV19, with 11 bases that match TRBD1. The V segment lost 6 bases and the J segment 1 base; nucleotides outside the gene matches: 4. The germline V gene has CDR1 LNHDA and CDR2 SQIVND (reference sequence). The CDR3 is 15 residues long. DNA for the CDR3: TGTGCCAGTAGGCCCGGGACAGGGGGGAACACTGAAGCTTTCTTT. It encodes CASRPGTGGNTEAFF.

The V gene is TRBV7-3, the J gene TRBJ1-2, with 8 bases matching TRBD1. V lost 8 bases to trimming and J lost 4 bases; unmatched junction nucleotides: 6. The CDR3 is 13 residues long. Germline V gene data show CDR1 as SGHTA and CDR2 as FQGTGA. Written as DNA, the CDR3 is TGTGCCAGCTCTCCGGGACAGGCCTATGGCTACACCTTC. Translation: CASSPGQAYGYTF.

This rearrangement joins TRBV10-1 to TRBJ1-5, with 8 bases aligning to TRBD1. CDR1 WNHNN and CDR2 SYGVQD come from the germline V gene (reference sequence). The CDR3 consists of 15 residues. V trimming: 3 bases; J trimming: 3 bases; junction bases outside the gene matches: 4. In DNA, the CDR3 is TGCGCCAGCAGTGAAGGGACAGGCTACAATCAGCCCCAGCATTTT. Residues: CASSEGTGYNQPQHF.

The rearrangement uses TRBV24-1 and TRBJ1-2; 8 bases fit TRBD1. J gave up 0 bases and V 7 bases, and 3 bases lay outside the gene matches. The CDR3 has 14 amino acids. From germline, CDR1 is KGHDR and CDR2 SFDVKD. The CDR3 sequence: CATRGTGPNYGYTF. DNA for the CDR3: TGTGCCACCAGGGGGACAGGACCTAACTATGGCTACACCTTC.

This rearrangement joins TRBV29-1 to TRBJ2-6, with unresolved D. The CDR3 consists of 15 residues. CDR1 is SQVTM and CDR2 is ANQGSEA in the germline V gene. Trimming took off 6 bases at V and 0 bases at J, with 12 bases between the two ends. In DNA, the CDR3 is TGCAGCGTGGAGCTGGGTTTCTCTGGGGCCAACGTCCTGACTTTC. It codes for CSVELGFSGANVLTF. Filled out from reference TRBV29-1 and TRBJ2-6, the complete variable domain reads SAVISQKPSRDICQRGTSLTIQCQVDSQVTMMFWYRQQPGQSLTLIATANQGSEATYESGFVIDKFPISRPNLTFSTLTVSNMSPEDSSIYLCSVELGFSGANVLTFGAGSRLTVL.